The clone carrying this T cell receptor beta chain came up a few times. A second PCR, run for about 6 to 11 cycles, used a sample-barcoded 5' primer plus a J-beta primer mix. A single record per CDR3 protein comes from TCRdb applying MiXCR to the 5' RACE reads. This table has approximately 1,000,000 distinct CDR3 sequences, more than 30% appearing once. This sample is drawn from a study of blood T cells in healthy people across ages. The germline V gene has CDR1 SQVTM and CDR2 ANQGSEA. V gave up 3 bases and J gave up 5 bases, with 10 bases separating them. The CDR3 is 12 residues long. The TCR comes from a man younger than 35 in good health. The specimen sequenced was blood. The rearrangement uses TRBV29-1 and TRBJ1-1; D call uncertain. The CDR3 DNA sequence: TGCAGCGTTGATGGGTTGCGGACTGAAGCTTTCTTT. It codes for CSVDGLRTEAFF.